This is a list of T cell receptor beta chains from one sample in a study of control samples from healthy donors and cancer patients. Measured with immunoSEQ multiplex PCR; TCRdb has only the in-frame clones, and not every one. This table holds 98,000 or so clones, less than 90% found once. Material for sequencing was blood. The receptor source for this set is a woman aged 70-85 years in good health. Both conserved end residues are part of each CDR3. A D gene is named only where the DNA matches it firmly. The size field is filled for only some rows; it gives once, few, many or a size class.

clone_size j_call v_call d_call cdr3_aa cdr3_nt
. TRBJ1-2 TRBV5-8 TRBD1 CASSLTGTGGVNGYTF TGTGCCAGCAGCTTAACCGGGACAGGGGGCGTGAATGGCTACACCTTC
. TRBJ2-5 TRBV20-1 . CSASWRRGGETQYF TGCAGTGCTAGTTGGCGGAGGGGGGGAGAGACCCAGTACTTC
. TRBJ2-3 TRBV10-1 . CASSESGGHDTQYF TGCGCCAGCAGTGAGTCGGGGGGGCATGATACGCAGTATTTT
. TRBJ2-7 TRBV19 . CASSGKSYEQYF TGTGCCAGTTCGGGGAAATCCTACGAGCAGTACTTC
. TRBJ2-7 TRBV19 . CASSIKGANYEQYF TGTGCCAGTAGTATTAAAGGGGCTAACTACGAGCAGTACTTC
once TRBJ1-1 TRBV30 TRBD1 CAWSRGGTGGIFAEAFF TGTGCCTGGAGTAGAGGTGGGACAGGGGGCATCTTCGCTGAAGCTTTCTTT
. TRBJ1-1 TRBV5-1 . CASSATIVNTEAFF TGCGCCAGCAGCGCTACTATAGTGAACACTGAAGCTTTCTTT
. TRBJ2-5 TRBV21-1 . CASSKARGWAGTQYF TGTGCCAGCAGCAAAGCGAGGGGTTGGGCAGGGACCCAGTACTTC
. TRBJ2-1 TRBV19 TRBD2 CASSIVSSGLAGGRNEQFF TGTGCCAGTAGTATAGTAAGTAGTGGACTAGCGGGAGGTCGCAATGAGCAGTTCTTC
. TRBJ1-2 TRBV5-1 . CASSLDRAGYTF TGCGCCAGCAGCTTGGACAGGGCTGGCTACACCTTC
. TRBJ2-1 TRBV7-9 TRBD2 CASSSNPGGEQFF TGTGCCAGCAGCTCCAACCCGGGAGGCGAGCAGTTCTTC
. TRBJ1-1 TRBV30 TRBD1 CAWTPDRLGGAFF TGTGCCTGGACCCCGGACAGGCTTGGCGGAGCTTTCTTT
. TRBJ1-4 TRBV19 . CASSMGGRREEKLFF TGTGCCAGTAGTATGGGAGGACGACGGGAGGAAAAACTGTTTTTT
. TRBJ2-1 TRBV5-1 . CASSLLRVDEQFF TGCGCCAGCAGCTTGTTGAGGGTCGATGAGCAGTTCTTC
. TRBJ2-1 TRBV7-9 TRBD2 CASSPGLAGYNEQFF TGTGCCAGCAGTCCGGGACTAGCGGGGTACAATGAGCAGTTCTTC
once TRBJ1-5 TRBV6-6 . CASSYLDLPQHF TGTGCCAGCAGTTACTTGGATTTGCCCCAGCATTTT
. TRBJ1-1 TRBV6-5 . CAAGFSSRTAFF TGTGCCGCCGGGTTTTCCTCCAGGACAGCTTTCTTT
medium-sized TRBJ1-1 TRBV19 TRBD1 CASSDRGNTEAFF TGTGCCAGTTCAGACAGGGGGAACACTGAAGCTTTCTTT
. TRBJ1-2 TRBV7-3 TRBD1 CASSLTGQGGYTF TGTGCCAGCAGCTTAACGGGACAGGGGGGCTACACCTTC
. TRBJ2-2 TRBV9 TRBD1 CASSAGTGWNTGELFF TGTGCCAGCAGCGCCGGGACAGGGTGGAACACCGGGGAGCTGTTTTTT
. TRBJ1-2 TRBV9 . CASSLEGLNYGYTF TGTGCCAGCAGCCTAGAAGGGTTAAACTATGGCTACACCTTC
. TRBJ1-5 TRBV30 TRBD1 CAYTRQDRGHYSNQPQHF TGTGCCTACACCCGTCAGGACAGGGGACACTATAGCAATCAGCCCCAGCATTTT
. TRBJ2-5 TRBV3-1/TRBV3-2 . CASSQVLEQETQYF TGTGCCAGCAGCCAAGTCCTCGAACAAGAGACCCAGTACTTC
. TRBJ1-1 TRBV6-2/TRBV6-3 . CASSYSVLGNTEAFF TGTGCCAGCAGTTACTCTGTCCTCGGGAACACTGAAGCTTTCTTT
. TRBJ2-7 TRBV19 TRBD1 CAGYGTGPYEQYF TGTGCCGGCTACGGGACAGGGCCCTACGAGCAGTACTTC
. TRBJ2-1 TRBV5-4 . CASSRGQDNEQFF TGTGCCAGCAGCCGGGGTCAGGACAATGAGCAGTTCTTC
. TRBJ2-1 TRBV12-3/TRBV12-4 . CASTRGNEQFF TGTGCCAGCACCAGGGGAAATGAGCAGTTCTTC
many TRBJ1-4 TRBV30 TRBD1 CACRGDRTGKLFF TGTGCCTGCCGAGGGGACAGAACCGGGAAACTGTTTTTT
. TRBJ1-1 TRBV5-4 . CASSLGAGNTEAFF TGTGCCAGCAGCTTGGGGGCAGGTAACACTGAAGCTTTCTTT
. TRBJ1-6 TRBV19 . CASEEGEDSPLHF TGTGCCAGTGAGGAGGGGGAGGATTCACCCCTCCACTTT
. TRBJ2-3 TRBV9 TRBD2 CASSPRLAGPSPSSTDTQYF TGTGCCAGCAGTCCCCGACTAGCGGGTCCCTCACCCTCTAGCACAGATACGCAGTATTTT
. TRBJ1-1 TRBV7-6 . CASSSDSTSNTEAFF TGTGCCAGCAGCTCCGACTCTACATCGAACACTGAAGCTTTCTTT
. TRBJ2-5 TRBV6-5 TRBD2 CASSQGTSGRETQYF TGTGCCAGCAGTCAGGGGACTAGCGGGAGAGAGACCCAGTACTTC
. TRBJ2-5 TRBV19 TRBD2 CASSMAGEVTTQYF TGTGCCAGTAGTATGGCGGGGGAGGTTACGACCCAGTACTTC
. TRBJ1-5 TRBV7-9 . CASSPESGAGQPQHF TGTGCCAGCAGCCCGGAATCGGGGGCCGGACAGCCCCAGCATTTT
. TRBJ2-1 TRBV27 . CASSSPPGPRFF TGTGCCAGCAGTTCCCCCCCGGGGCCGCGGTTCTTC
. TRBJ1-1 TRBV5-4 . CASSFGVGLEAFF TGTGCCAGCAGCTTTGGTGTCGGGCTTGAAGCTTTCTTT
. TRBJ1-6 TRBV7-9 TRBD1 CASSLGGTEISPLHF TGTGCCAGCAGCTTAGGAGGGACAGAGATCTCACCCCTCCACTTT
. TRBJ1-6 TRBV6-1 TRBD1 CASSGGRDRSNSPLHF TGTGCCAGCAGTGGGGGACGGGACAGGTCCAATTCACCCCTCCACTTT
. TRBJ2-1 TRBV5-8 . CASSESVRSYNEQFF TGTGCCAGCAGTGAAAGCGTACGCTCCTACAATGAGCAGTTCTTC
. TRBJ1-2 TRBV5-1 TRBD1 CASSQGGARLNYGYTF TGCGCCAGCAGCCAGGGGGGGGCGAGGTTGAACTATGGCTACACCTTC
. TRBJ2-7 TRBV7-9 . CASSLGLVYEQYF TGTGCCAGCAGCTTAGGGTTGGTCTACGAGCAGTACTTC
few TRBJ1-1 TRBV19 . CASSIRGQLLLNTEAFF TGTGCCAGTAGTATCCGAGGACAGTTACTCTTGAACACTGAAGCTTTCTTT
. TRBJ1-6 TRBV11-3 . CASSLHSDLGSPLHF TGTGCCAGCAGCTTACATAGCGATTTGGGGTCACCCCTCCACTTT
. TRBJ1-1 TRBV9 . CASSVGWGVGTEAFF TGTGCCAGCAGCGTAGGGTGGGGGGTAGGAACTGAAGCTTTCTTT
once TRBJ1-1 TRBV2 . CASSVGVNTEAFF TGTGCCAGCAGTGTCGGCGTGAACACTGAAGCTTTCTTT
. TRBJ2-3 TRBV5-1 TRBD1 CASGQGADTQYF TGCGCCAGCGGACAGGGGGCAGATACGCAGTATTTT
. TRBJ1-1 TRBV12-2 . CASRLGFDNACNTEAFF TGTGCAAGTCGCTTAGGGTTCGACAACGCTTGCAACACTGAAGCTTTCTTT
. TRBJ2-1 TRBV5-1 TRBD2 CASSLATSGRGSNEQFF TGCGCCAGCAGCTTGGCAACTAGCGGGAGGGGATCCAATGAGCAGTTCTTC